In its sample, the clone carrying this T cell receptor (beta chain) was seen a few times. As yet, its antigen is unknown. The data are from a study of cytomegalovirus exposure and HLA in healthy donors. The junction had 7 bases not matched to a gene; V was cut back by 4 bases and J by 5 bases. The CDR3 is 14 amino acids. Germline V gene sequence: CDR1 MNHEY, CDR2 SMNVEV (reference sequence). 13 Jbeta primers and 60 Vbeta primers were used for the PCR. Sequencing was performed with immunoSEQ multiplex PCR; in TCRdb, only in-frame clones are kept and a portion is missing. The sample holds around 110,000 clones, roughly 68% seen once. Notes on the study in general: Immune exposure was documented only through CMV serostatus.

The sequence was obtained from a woman in her twenties or thirties in good health and CMV-seronegative. The chain couples TRBV27 to TRBJ2-5, with 7 nucleotides matching TRBD2. Input material: PBMCs. CDR3 loop: CASSYGTNGETQYF. The CDR3 DNA is TGTGCCAGCAGTTACGGGACTAATGGGGAGACCCAGTACTTC.